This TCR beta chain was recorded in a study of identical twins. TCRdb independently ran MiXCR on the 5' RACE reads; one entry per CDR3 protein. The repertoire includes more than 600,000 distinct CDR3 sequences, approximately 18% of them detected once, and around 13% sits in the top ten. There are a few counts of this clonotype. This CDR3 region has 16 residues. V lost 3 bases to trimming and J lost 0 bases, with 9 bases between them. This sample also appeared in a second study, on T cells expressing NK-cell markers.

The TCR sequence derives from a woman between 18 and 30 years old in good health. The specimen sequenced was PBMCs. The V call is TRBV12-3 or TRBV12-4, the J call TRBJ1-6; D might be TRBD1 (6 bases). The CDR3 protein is CASSFEGVSYNSPLHF. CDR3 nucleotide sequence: TGTGCCAGCAGTTTTGAGGGGGTCTCCTATAATTCACCCCTCCACTTT.